The clone carrying this T cell receptor beta chain was recorded at least ten times. The antigen is undetermined. This sample is drawn from a study of T-cell reconstitution after alpha-beta-depleted transplantation in children. General study findings and limits: The study reportedly traced alpha-beta T cells about two months after transplant to several hundred expanded graft clones. A year had passed since transplant, and T-cell counts and diversity by then came mostly from newly produced T cells. The origin of high day-60 TCRbeta diversity in some patients lay in surviving recipient T cells and thymic progenitors.

Researchers prepared the TCRbeta library using unique molecular identifiers, the study reports. TCRdb called the PCR reads again in MiXCR, with one record for every CDR3 protein. The sample has approximately 170,000 distinct CDR3 sequences, around 10% seen once. Germline CDR1 MNHEY, CDR2 SMNVEV (reference sequence). This CDR3 has 13 amino acids. The ends were cut back, 1 base at V and 7 bases at J, with 10 bases in the middle. The material was PBMCs, obtained before TCRalphabeta/CD19-depleted stem cell transplant. The V gene is TRBV27, the J gene TRBJ1-2, with D tentatively TRBD1 (5 bases). The receptor was isolated from a boy aged 2-9 years with acute myeloid leukemia, due to receive a stem cell transplant. CDR3 in amino acids: CASSLWGEGGYTF. The CDR3 nucleotides read TGTGCCAGCAGTTTATGGGGGGAAGGTGGCTACACCTTC.